This T cell receptor beta chain came from a study of cytomegalovirus exposure and HLA in healthy donors. Trimming removed 5 bases from V and 8 bases from J, with 8 bases in between. Looked up from germline, CDR1 is SGHTA and CDR2 is FQGNSA. This CDR3 comprises 11 residues. Study results and caveats: Confirmation was obtained in vitro that a few CMV-associated chains are specific for CMV antigens.

As to this clone: Its antigen is as yet unknown.

Some clones are missing from TCRdb's copy, which holds only in-frame ones; the method was immunoSEQ multiplex PCR. The sample lists roughly 300,000 clones, 70% to 90% occurring once. Separate from the 666-subject first cohort, the approximately 120-subject validation cohort was the one that the donors belonged to. The material sequenced was PBMCs. This clonotype originated in a woman aged 18-29 years in good health and CMV-seronegative. This chain connects TRBV7-2 to TRBJ2-3; D is possibly TRBD2 (5 bases). CDR3 in DNA: TGTGCCAGCAGCCCCGGGGTTACGCAGTATTTT. Translated: CASSPGVTQYF.